Following are 5 T cell receptor beta chains from one sample sequenced in a study of blood T cells in healthy people across ages. Through a sample-barcoded 5' primer and a J-beta primer mix, a second PCR was run for 7 to 11 cycles. MiXCR, run by TCRdb on the 5' RACE reads, gives a single entry per CDR3 protein. The sample has 1,500,000 or so distinct CDR3 sequences, roughly two fifths seen once. Sequencing used blood. These receptors were taken from a woman in her late teens or twenties in good health.

The sample holds many counts of this clonotype. This sequence joins TRBV12-3 or TRBV12-4 and TRBJ2-1; D is unclear. The germline V and J ends were trimmed by 3 bases and 6 bases, with 9 bases remaining between them. There are 13 residues in the CDR3. The CDR3 DNA reads TGTGCCAGCAGTTTTCCGGGCGCCAATGAGCAGTTCTTC. Translation: CASSFPGANEQFF.

The chain is built from TRBV15 and TRBJ1-1; tentatively, D is TRBD1 (6 bases). This CDR3 region has 14 residues. V lost 5 bases and J 3 bases, leaving 13 bases between the germline ends. CDR1 and CDR2 (germline): LNHNV, YYDKDF (reference sequence). The CDR3, as DNA: TGTGCCACCAGCCGTGAGGACAGTCACACTGAAGCTTTCTTT. This encodes CATSREDSHTEAFF.

This chain joins TRBV3-1 and TRBJ2-1; weak D call: TRBD1 (6 bases). The germline gives CDR1 LGHDT, CDR2 YNNKEL (reference sequence). This CDR3 spans 14 amino acids. Trimming took 0 bases from V and 8 from J, leaving 11 bases between them. DNA of the CDR3: TGTGCCAGCAGCCAAGATTTTCCAGGGGATGAGCAGTTCTTC. It is translated as CASSQDFPGDEQFF.

J is TRBJ2-1 and V is TRBV12-3 or TRBV12-4; D remains ambiguous. The CDR3 runs to 12 residues. The ends were cut back, 7 bases at V and 10 bases at J, with 14 bases in the middle. This CDR3 reads CASIRKDTEQFF. The CDR3 bases are TGTGCCAGCATCCGGAAAGACACGGAGCAGTTCTTC.

This sequence joins TRBV9 and TRBJ2-1, with 9 bases fitting TRBD1. There are 14 residues in the CDR3. The germline gives CDR1 SGDLS, CDR2 YYNGEE. V lost 3 bases, J lost 7 bases, and 5 bases stayed unmatched. The DNA of the CDR3 is TGTGCCAGCAGCGAGGACAGGGGCTATAATGAGCAGTTCTTC. This encodes CASSEDRGYNEQFF.